Listed here is a single T cell receptor (beta chain). Its matching antigen is unknown. The data were obtained in a study of T cell responses to AZD1222 COVID-19 vaccine. Germline CDR1 reads MDHEN; CDR2 reads SYDVKM. The V gene lost 6 bases and the J gene lost 5 bases, with 22 bases spanning the gap. CDR3 length: 17 amino acids. Produced via immunoSEQ multiplex PCR; TCRdb's table is partial and in-frame only. The sample consists of about 130,000 clones, roughly 91% of them appearing once. Study findings and constraints: Close to half of all spike-specific TCRs reportedly target regions of the variants that are unmutated.

The V gene is TRBV28, the J gene TRBJ1-4; D not certain. The specimen comprised peripheral blood, sampled on day 0 of MenACWY control vaccination. This clonotype was sampled from an adult in good health. This CDR3 reads CASSSKTMGMINEKLFF. The CDR3 nucleotides are TGTGCCAGCAGCTCAAAGACTATGGGGATGATAAATGAAAAACTGTTTTTT.